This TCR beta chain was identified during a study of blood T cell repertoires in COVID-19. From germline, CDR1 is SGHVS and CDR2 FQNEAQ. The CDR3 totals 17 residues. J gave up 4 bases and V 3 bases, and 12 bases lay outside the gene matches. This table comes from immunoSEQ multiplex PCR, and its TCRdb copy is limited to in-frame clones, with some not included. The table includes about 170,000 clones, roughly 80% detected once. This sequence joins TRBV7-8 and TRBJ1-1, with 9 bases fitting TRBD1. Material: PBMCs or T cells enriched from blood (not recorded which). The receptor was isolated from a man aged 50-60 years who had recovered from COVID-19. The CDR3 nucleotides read TGTGCCAGCAGCTTTCCGACAGGGGGAAGGAGGAGCACTGAAGCTTTCTTT. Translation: CASSFPTGGRRSTEAFF.